This TCR beta chain emerged from a study of beta chain features in type 1 diabetes. This clone was seen more than once but under ten times. What it binds is not known. The CDR3 totals 13 residues. V was cut by 0 bases and J by 8 bases, with 10 bases left in between. CDR1 and CDR2 from the germline V gene are MRHNA and SNTAGT. Every isolated RNA sample was fully reverse transcribed, so sequencing captured expressed TCRB transcripts. The table came from immunoSEQ multiplex PCR; TCRdb's copy has only in-frame clones and leaves some out. The data contain about 650,000 clones, 12% of them singletons. General study points: Within each of all four CD4+ subsets, Type 1 diabetes patients had TCRB CDR3s that were moderately but significantly shorter. Shorter templates might be favored by PCR, equally in patients and controls.

The receptor was isolated from a man aged 25 to 45 with type 1 diabetes. Material for sequencing was naive CD4+ T cells from blood. The chain combines TRBV6-4 with TRBJ1-2; D ambiguous. In nucleotides, the CDR3 is TGTGCCAGCAGTGACTCGAACACTGGGGGCTACACCTTC. It is translated as CASSDSNTGGYTF.